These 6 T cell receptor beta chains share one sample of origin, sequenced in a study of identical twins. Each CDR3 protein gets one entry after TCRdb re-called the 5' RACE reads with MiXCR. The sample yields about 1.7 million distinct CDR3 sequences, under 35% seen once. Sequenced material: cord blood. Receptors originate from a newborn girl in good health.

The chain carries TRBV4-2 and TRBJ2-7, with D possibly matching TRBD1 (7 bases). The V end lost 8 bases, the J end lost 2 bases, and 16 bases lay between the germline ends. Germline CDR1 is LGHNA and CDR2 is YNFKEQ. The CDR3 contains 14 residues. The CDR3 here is CASSRGTDTYEQYF. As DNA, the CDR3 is TGTGCCAGCTCACGCGGGACAGATACCTACGAGCAGTACTTC.

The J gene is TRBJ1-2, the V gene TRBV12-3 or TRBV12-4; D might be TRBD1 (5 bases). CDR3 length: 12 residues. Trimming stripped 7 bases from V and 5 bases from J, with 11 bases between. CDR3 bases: TGTGCCAGCAACGGGGACGTATATGGCTACACCTTC. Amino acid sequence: CASNGDVYGYTF.

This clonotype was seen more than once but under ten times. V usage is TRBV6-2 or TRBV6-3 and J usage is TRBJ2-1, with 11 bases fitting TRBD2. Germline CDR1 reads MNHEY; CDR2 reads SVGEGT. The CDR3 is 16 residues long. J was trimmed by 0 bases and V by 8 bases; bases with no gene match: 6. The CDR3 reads CASSSGRMGSYNEQFF. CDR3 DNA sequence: TGTGCCAGCTCTAGCGGGAGGATGGGCTCCTACAATGAGCAGTTCTTC.

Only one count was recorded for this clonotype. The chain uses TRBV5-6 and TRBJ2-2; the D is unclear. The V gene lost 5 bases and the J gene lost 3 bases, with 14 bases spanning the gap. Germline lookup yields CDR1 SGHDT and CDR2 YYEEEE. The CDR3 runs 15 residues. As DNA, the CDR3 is TGTGCCAGCAGTCTCCGGGCCTTCTACACCGGGGAGCTGTTTTTT. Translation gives CASSLRAFYTGELFF.

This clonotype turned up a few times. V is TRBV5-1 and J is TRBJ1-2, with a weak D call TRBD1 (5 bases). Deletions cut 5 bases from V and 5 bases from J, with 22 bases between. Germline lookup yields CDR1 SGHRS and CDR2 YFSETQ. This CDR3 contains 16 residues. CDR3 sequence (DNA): TGCGCCAGCAGTCTCTCACTTCCGGGACCCCGTTATGGCTACACCTTC. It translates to CASSLSLPGPRYGYTF.

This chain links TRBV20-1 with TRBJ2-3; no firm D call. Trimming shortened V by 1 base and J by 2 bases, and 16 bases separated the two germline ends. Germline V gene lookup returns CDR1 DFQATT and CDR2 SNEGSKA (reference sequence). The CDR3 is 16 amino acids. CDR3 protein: CSARGYSTRLTDTQYF. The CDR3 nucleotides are TGCAGTGCTAGAGGCTACTCAACCCGACTCACAGATACGCAGTATTTT.